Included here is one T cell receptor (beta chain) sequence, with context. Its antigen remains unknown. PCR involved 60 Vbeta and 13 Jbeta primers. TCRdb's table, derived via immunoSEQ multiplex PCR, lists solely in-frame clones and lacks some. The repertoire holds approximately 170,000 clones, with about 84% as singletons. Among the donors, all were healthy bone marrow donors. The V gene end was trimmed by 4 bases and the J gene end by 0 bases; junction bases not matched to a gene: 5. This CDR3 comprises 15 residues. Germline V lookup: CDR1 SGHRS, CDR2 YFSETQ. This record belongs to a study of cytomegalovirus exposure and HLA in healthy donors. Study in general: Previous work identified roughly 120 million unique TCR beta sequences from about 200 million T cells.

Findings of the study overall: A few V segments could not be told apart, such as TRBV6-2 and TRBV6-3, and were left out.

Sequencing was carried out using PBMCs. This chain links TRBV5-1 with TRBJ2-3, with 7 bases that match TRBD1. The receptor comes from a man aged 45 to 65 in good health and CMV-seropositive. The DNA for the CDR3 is TGCGCCAGCAGCATAGGGGGCGGAAGCACAGATACGCAGTATTTT. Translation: CASSIGGGSTDTQYF. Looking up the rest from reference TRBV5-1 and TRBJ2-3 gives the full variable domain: KAGVTQTPRYLIKTRGQQVTLSCSPISGHRSVSWYQQTPGQGLQFLFEYFSETQRNKGNFPGRFSGRQFSNSRSEMNVSTLELGDSALYLCASSIGGGSTDTQYFGPGTRLTVL.